This record covers a single T cell receptor beta chain. Its target is unknown. These data originate in a study of cytomegalovirus exposure and HLA in healthy donors. Study observations and caveats: Most CMV-associated TCR beta chains appeared HLA-restricted in a later analysis. Rare TCR sequences dominated, though some public TCRs recurred in many donors. Later, an analysis showed that TCR beta chains associated with HLA were more clonally expanded than others that were equally common.

Researchers ran the PCR with 60 Vbeta and 13 Jbeta primers. The assay was immunoSEQ multiplex PCR, and TCRdb's table has in-frame clones only and misses some. This table holds 140,000 to 150,000 clones, roughly 80% found once. The CDR3 covers 15 residues. The ends were cut back, 0 bases at V and 8 bases at J, with 14 bases in the middle. The V gene's germline CDR1 is SGHVS and CDR2 FNYEAQ. Sequenced: PBMCs. The TCR was taken from a woman aged 40 to 50 in good health and CMV-seropositive. The chain employs TRBV7-6 and TRBJ1-3; no clear D gene. The CDR3 bases are TGTGCCAGCAGCTTAGCGGGAGGGAACGTGGACACCATATATTTT. Protein sequence: CASSLAGGNVDTIYF.